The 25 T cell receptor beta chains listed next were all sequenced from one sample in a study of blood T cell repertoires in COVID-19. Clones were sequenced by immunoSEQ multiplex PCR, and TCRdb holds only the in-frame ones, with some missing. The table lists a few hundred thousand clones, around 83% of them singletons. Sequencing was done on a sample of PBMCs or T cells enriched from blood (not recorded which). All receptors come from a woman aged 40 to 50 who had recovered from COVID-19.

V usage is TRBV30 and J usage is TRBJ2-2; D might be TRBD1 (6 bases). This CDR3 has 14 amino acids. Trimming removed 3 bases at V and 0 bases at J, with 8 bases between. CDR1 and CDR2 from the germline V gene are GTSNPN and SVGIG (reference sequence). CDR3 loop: CAWRTGTNTGELFF. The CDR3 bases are TGTGCCTGGAGAACAGGGACGAACACCGGGGAGCTGTTTTTT.

In DNA form, the CDR3 reads TGTGCCAGCAGCTTAGAGGGCGGACTCAATCAGCCCCAGCATTTT. It encodes CASSLEGGLNQPQHF. V usage is TRBV7-9 and J usage is TRBJ1-5; D not resolved. CDR3 length: 15 amino acids. With 1 base removed from V and 3 bases from J, the gap between germline ends came to 10 bases. The germline V gene has CDR1 SEHNR and CDR2 FQNEAQ (reference sequence).

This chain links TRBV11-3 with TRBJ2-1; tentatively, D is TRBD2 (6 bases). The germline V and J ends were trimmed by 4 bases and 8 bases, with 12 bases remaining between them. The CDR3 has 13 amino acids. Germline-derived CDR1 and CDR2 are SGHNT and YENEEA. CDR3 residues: CASSSPGDDEQFF. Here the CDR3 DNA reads TGTGCCAGCAGCTCGCCGGGAGACGATGAGCAGTTCTTC.

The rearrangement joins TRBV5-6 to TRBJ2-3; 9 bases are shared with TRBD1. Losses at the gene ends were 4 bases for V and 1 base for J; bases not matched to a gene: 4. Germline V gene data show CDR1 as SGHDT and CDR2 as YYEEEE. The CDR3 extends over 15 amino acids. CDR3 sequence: CASSPDRGGTDTQYF. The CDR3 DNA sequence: TGTGCCAGCAGCCCGGACAGGGGTGGCACAGATACGCAGTATTTT.

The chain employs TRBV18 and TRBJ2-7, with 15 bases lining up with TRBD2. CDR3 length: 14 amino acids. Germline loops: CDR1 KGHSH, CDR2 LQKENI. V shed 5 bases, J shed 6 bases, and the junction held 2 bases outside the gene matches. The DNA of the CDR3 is TGTGCCAGCTCATGGACTAGCGGGAGGGTCGAGCAGTACTTC. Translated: CASSWTSGRVEQYF.

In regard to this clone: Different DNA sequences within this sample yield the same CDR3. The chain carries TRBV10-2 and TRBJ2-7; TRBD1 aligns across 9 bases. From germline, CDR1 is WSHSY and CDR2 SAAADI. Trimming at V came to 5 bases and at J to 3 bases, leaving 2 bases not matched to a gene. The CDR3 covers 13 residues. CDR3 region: CASSRTGDYEQYV. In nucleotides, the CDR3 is TGCGCCAGCAGTCGGACAGGGGACTACGAGCAGTACGTC.

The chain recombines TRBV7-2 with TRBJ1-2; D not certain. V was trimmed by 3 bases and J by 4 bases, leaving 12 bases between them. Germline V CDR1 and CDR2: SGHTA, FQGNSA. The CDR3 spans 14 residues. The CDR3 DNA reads TGTGCCAGCAGCTTCCACAGCGGCGTCTATGGCTACACCTTC. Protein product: CASSFHSGVYGYTF.

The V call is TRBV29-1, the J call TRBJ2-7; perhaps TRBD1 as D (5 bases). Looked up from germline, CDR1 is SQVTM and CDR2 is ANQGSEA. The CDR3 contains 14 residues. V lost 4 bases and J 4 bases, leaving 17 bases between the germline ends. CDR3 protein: CSVGFRQSRYEQYF. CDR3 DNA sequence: TGCAGCGTTGGATTCCGACAGTCCCGATACGAGCAGTACTTC.

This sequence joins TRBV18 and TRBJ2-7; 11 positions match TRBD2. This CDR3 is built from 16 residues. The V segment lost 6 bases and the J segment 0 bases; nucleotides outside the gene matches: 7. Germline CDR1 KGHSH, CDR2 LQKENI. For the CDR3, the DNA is TGTGCCAGCTCTCCAAGCCTAGCGGGGGGCTCCTACGAGCAGTACTTC. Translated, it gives CASSPSLAGGSYEQYF.

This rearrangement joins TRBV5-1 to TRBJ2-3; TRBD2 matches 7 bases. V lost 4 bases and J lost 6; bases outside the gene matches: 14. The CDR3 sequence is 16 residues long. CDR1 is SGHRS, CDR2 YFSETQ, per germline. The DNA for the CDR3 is TGCGCCAGCAGCAGGGAGGCCGGGCAGGGAGGGGATACGCAGTATTTT. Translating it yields CASSREAGQGGDTQYF.

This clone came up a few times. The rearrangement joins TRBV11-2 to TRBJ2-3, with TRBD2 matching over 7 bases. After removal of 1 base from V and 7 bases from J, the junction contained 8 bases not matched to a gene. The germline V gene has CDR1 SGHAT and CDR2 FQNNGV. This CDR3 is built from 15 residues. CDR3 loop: CASSLVVGRRNTQYF. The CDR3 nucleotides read TGTGCCAGCAGCTTAGTTGTCGGGAGGAGGAATACGCAGTATTTT.

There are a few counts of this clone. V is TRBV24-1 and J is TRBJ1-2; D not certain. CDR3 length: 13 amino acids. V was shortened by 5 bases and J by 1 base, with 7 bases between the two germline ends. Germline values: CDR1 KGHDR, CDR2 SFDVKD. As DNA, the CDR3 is TGTGCCACCAGTGTGACACATAACTATGGCTACACCTTC. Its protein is CATSVTHNYGYTF.

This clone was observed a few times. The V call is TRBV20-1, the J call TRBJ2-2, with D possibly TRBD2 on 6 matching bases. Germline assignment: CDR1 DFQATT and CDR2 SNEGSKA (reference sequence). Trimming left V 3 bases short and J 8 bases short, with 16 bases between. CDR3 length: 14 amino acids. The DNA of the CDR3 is TGCAGTGCTAGTGCCACTAGCAGGTCGGGGGAGCTGTTTTTT. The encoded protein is CSASATSRSGELFF.

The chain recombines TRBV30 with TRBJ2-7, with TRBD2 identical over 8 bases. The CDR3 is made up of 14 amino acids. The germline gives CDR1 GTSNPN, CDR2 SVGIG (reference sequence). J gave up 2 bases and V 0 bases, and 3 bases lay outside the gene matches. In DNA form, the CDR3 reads TGTGCCTGGAGTGTATCGGGGGGGACCTACGAGCAGTACGTC. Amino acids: CAWSVSGGTYEQYV.

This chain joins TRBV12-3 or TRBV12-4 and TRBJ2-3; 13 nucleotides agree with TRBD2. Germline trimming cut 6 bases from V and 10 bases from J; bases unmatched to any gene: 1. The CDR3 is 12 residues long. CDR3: CASRGLAGPQYF. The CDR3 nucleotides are TGTGCCAGCAGGGGACTAGCGGGACCGCAGTATTTT.

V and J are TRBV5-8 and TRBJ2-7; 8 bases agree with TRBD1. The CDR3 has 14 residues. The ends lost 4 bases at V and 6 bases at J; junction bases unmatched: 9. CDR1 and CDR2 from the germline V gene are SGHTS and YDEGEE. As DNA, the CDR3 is TGTGCCAGCAGCCGGACGGGACAGGCAACCGAGCAGTACGTC. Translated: CASSRTGQATEQYV.

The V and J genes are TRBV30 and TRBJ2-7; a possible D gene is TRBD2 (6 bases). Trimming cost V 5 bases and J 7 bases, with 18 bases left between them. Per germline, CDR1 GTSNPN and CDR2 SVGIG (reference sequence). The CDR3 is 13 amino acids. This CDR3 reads CAWGGLPSGEQYF. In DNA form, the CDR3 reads TGTGCCTGGGGTGGACTACCCTCGGGGGAGCAGTACTTC.

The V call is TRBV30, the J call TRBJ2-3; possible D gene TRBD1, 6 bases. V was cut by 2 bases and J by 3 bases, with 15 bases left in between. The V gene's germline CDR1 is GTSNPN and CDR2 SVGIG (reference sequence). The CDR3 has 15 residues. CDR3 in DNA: TGTGCCTGGAGTCCCCCCATCACAGGGACAGATACGCAGTATTTT. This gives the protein CAWSPPITGTDTQYF.

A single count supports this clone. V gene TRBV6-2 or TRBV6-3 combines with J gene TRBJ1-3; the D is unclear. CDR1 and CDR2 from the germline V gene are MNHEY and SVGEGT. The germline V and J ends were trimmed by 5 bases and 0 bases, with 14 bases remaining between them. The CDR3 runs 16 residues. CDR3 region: CASSPSGWPSGNTIYF. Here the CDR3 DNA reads TGTGCCAGCAGTCCCTCGGGATGGCCCTCTGGAAACACCATATATTTT.

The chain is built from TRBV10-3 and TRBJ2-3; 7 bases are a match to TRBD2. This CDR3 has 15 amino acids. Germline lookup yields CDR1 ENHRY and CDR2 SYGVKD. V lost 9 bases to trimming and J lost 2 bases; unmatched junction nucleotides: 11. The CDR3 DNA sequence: TGTGCCATTAGAAATAGCGGGTCCTACACAGATACGCAGTATTTT. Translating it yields CAIRNSGSYTDTQYF.

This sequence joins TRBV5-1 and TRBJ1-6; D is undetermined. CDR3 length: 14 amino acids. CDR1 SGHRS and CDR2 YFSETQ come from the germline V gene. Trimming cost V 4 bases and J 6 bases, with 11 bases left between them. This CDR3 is CASSAGKANSPLHF. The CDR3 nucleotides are TGCGCCAGCAGCGCGGGAAAGGCTAATTCACCCCTCCACTTT.

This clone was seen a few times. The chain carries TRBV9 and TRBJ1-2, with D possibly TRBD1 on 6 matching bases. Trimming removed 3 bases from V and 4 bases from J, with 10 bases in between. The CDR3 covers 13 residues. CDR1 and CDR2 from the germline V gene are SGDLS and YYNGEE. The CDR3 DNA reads TGTGCCAGCAGCGCAGGGGTGGTCTATGGCTACACCTTC. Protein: CASSAGVVYGYTF.

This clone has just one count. As DNA, the CDR3 is TGTGCCGAGGCCGGGACTAGCTACAATGAGCAGTTCTTC. Translation gives CAEAGTSYNEQFF. The chain combines TRBV2 with TRBJ2-1; 8 bases agree with TRBD2. Germline V gives CDR1 SNHLY, CDR2 FYNNEI. Unmatched junction bases numbered 6, after V lost 11 bases and J lost 3 bases. This CDR3 comprises 13 residues.

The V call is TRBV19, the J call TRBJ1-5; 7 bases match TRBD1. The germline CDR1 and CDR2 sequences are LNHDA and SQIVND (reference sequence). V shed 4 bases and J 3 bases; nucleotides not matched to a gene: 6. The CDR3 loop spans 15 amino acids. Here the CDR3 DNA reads TGTGCCAGTAGTACCCGACAGGGCCTCAATCAGCCCCAGCATTTT. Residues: CASSTRQGLNQPQHF.

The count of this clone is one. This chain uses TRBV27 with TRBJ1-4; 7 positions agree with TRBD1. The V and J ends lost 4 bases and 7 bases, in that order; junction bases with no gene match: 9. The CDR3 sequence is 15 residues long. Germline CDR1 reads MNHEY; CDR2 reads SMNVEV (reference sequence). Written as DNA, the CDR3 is TGTGCCAGCAGTTCCCTTAGACAGGGCGGTGAAAAACTGTTTTTT. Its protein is CASSSLRQGGEKLFF.